The rows below give T cell receptor beta chains drawn from one sample of a study of T cell repertoires in cytomegalovirus infection. Via MiXCR, TCRdb re-called the reads, giving one row per CDR3 protein. The table has just over 300,000 distinct CDR3 sequences, roughly a sixth seen once. The sample consisted of PBMCs. The receptors originated from a human donor in good health (CMV status not recorded). Some clones in this sample may be carry-over from other donors' samples. Each CDR3 is given with its conserved first and last residue. The D gene is left open where the match is weak. Not all rows give a size; the values are once, few, many and, for expanded clones, a class.

>NA|few|13|TRBV12-5|TRBJ2-1
CASGLPLRGEQFF
TGTGCTAGTGGTCTACCCCTGAGGGGTGAGCAGTTCTTC
>TRBD1|NA|16|TRBV14|TRBJ2-3
CASSQPRDRDLDTQYF
TGTGCCAGCAGCCAACCACGGGACAGGGATTTAGATACGCAGTATTTT
>TRBD2|many|16|TRBV9|TRBJ2-3
CASSVGGAGGRDTQYF
TGTGCCAGCAGCGTAGGCGGAGCGGGGGGCCGAGATACGCAGTATTTT
>TRBD2|many|16|TRBV7-2|TRBJ2-3
CASSLTRGGLTDTQYF
TGTGCCAGCAGCTTAACTCGCGGGGGGCTCACAGATACGCAGTATTTT
>NA|few|14|TRBV6-5|TRBJ2-7
CASSYSRRTDEQYF
TGTGCCAGCAGTTACTCGAGAAGGACGGACGAGCAGTACTTC
>NA|few|15|TRBV12-3/TRBV12-4|TRBJ1-6
CASSPSGRSNSPLHF
TGTGCCAGCAGCCCTAGCGGGAGGTCGAATTCACCCCTCCACTTT
>TRBD2|NA|15|TRBV20-1|TRBJ2-1
CSARIRGLAIYEQFF
TGCAGTGCCCGTATCAGGGGACTAGCGATCTATGAGCAGTTCTTC
>NA|NA|13|TRBV11-2|TRBJ2-3
CASSPYSTDTQYF
TGTGCCAGCAGCCCATACTCGACAGATACGCAGTATTTT
>NA|many|14|TRBV5-4|TRBJ2-1
CASNTKGRHNEQFF
TGTGCCAGCAACACTAAGGGTCGGCACAATGAGCAGTTCTTC
>TRBD1|few|16|TRBV5-1|TRBJ2-1
CASSAGQGVSYNEQFF
TGCGCCAGCAGCGCCGGACAGGGGGTCTCCTACAATGAGCAGTTCTTC
>TRBD2|few|15|TRBV20-1|TRBJ2-1
CSASPAGGSRNEQFF
TGCAGTGCTAGTCCAGCGGGGGGCTCGAGGAATGAGCAGTTCTTC
>NA|few|12|TRBV29-1|TRBJ2-5
CSVESPGETQYF
TGCAGCGTTGAATCCCCGGGAGAGACCCAGTACTTC
>TRBD1|many|13|TRBV19|TRBJ1-2
CASNPQGNYGYTF
TGTGCCAGTAACCCACAGGGGAATTATGGCTACACCTTC
>NA|NA|15|TRBV20-1|TRBJ1-5
CSAVFRGLSNQPQHF
TGCAGTGCCGTATTCAGGGGACTTAGCAATCAGCCCCAGCATTTT
>NA|NA|15|TRBV6-1|TRBJ2-5
CASSEGIGARETQYF
TGTGCCAGCAGTGAAGGGATCGGGGCAAGAGAGACCCAGTACTTC
>TRBD2|few|16|TRBV5-1|TRBJ2-5
CASTMGASGGQETQYF
TGCGCCAGCACAATGGGAGCTAGCGGGGGCCAAGAGACCCAGTACTTC